The clone carrying this T cell receptor (beta chain) was counted a few times. This specimen belongs to a study of blood T cell repertoires in COVID-19. The overall study: Material from acute and convalescent COVID-19 was sourced from the United States, Italy and Spain. T cells, B-cell-depleted T cells, or PBMCs supplied cDNA or gDNA.

The trim removed 2 bases at V and 4 bases at J, leaving 8 bases unmatched. The CDR3 has 15 amino acids. Germline CDR1 is GTSNPN and CDR2 is SVGIG (reference sequence). Methods used by the authors: Estimated nucleated cell counts came from reference gene primer amplification. The protocol was immunoSEQ multiplex PCR, while the TCRdb copy is restricted to in-frame clones and leaves out a portion. From that table come the V and J calls and clone size; the DNA was used to work out D and trimming. The data show around 150,000 clones, 85% seen once. The V call is TRBV30, the J call TRBJ2-5, with 9 bases lining up with TRBD2. The specimen was peripheral blood. This sequence was found in a man aged 40-49 years with acute or convalescent COVID-19. CDR3 nucleotide sequence: TGTGCCTGGAGTCCGACTAGCGGCCGGGGAGAGACCCAGTACTTC. This translates into CAWSPTSGRGETQYF.